These T cell receptor beta chains were read from a single sample in a study of post-analysis software for immune sequencing data. TCRdb reprocessed the PCR reads via MiXCR and lists one record per CDR3 protein. The data contain 650,000 to 850,000 distinct CDR3 sequences, 53% of them singletons. Input material: blood. The source is a girl aged 10-17 years with multiple sclerosis. Both conserved end residues are part of each CDR3. Expanded clones get a size class; other rows say once, few or many, or leave the size out.

length	size	V	CDR3
15	few	TRBV7-8	CASSPERLAGNEQFF
16	-	TRBV12-3/TRBV12-4	CASSLRGPTYNSPLHF
14	-	TRBV20-1	CSSVRAGGTDTQYF
14	few	TRBV7-9	CASSKVSSYNEQFF
16	-	TRBV7-9	CASSPRGLADPYEQYF
15	-	TRBV7-9	CASSVIRVGANVLTF
16	-	TRBV10-1	CASSEFAAGAYNEQFF
16	-	TRBV7-9	CASNFSSWVADTEAFF
17	-	TRBV5-1	CASSATLAGVRTDTQYF
16	-	TRBV6-6	CASSYGSGGHTDTQYF
14	few	TRBV29-1	CSVATGANTGELFF
13	-	TRBV27	CASSTYRGGEQFF
15	-	TRBV10-3	CAISDRDRGFQPQHF
13	-	TRBV12-3/TRBV12-4	CASRSQGLDTQYF
11	-	TRBV7-9	CASSPAVEQFF
14	-	TRBV7-3	CASSRDRHTDTQYF
16	few	TRBV12-3/TRBV12-4	CASTLIRRQGANVLTF
13	-	TRBV6-1	CASQTGLNYGYTF
16	few	TRBV20-1	CSASGAGEGRTDTQYF
17	-	TRBV4-2	CASSVRLAGVSGDTQYF
13	-	TRBV4-2	CASSQDNNQPQHF
12	once	TRBV12-3/TRBV12-4	CASSPFNSPLHF
14	few	TRBV29-1	CSAQRTDVNTEAFF
15	few	TRBV7-2	CASSLKGQGLYGYTF
16	-	TRBV7-9	CASSLTTGTAPYEQYF
15	-	TRBV15	CATSREGGTFDEQFF
17	-	TRBV7-9	CASSLAPTSGGSYEQYF
13	few	TRBV6-5	CASARDRVYEQYF
17	-	TRBV14	CASSQETGGLPYYEQYF
15	-	TRBV7-8	CASSLDYHPYNEQYF
16	few	TRBV20-1	CSATETGRPGANVLTF
22	once	TRBV7-3	CASSTASLTSGGTRTAYNEQFF
16	-	TRBV20-1	CSARTPSPGPTDTQYF
19	-	TRBV7-2	CASSLGGVKQRRTTWGYTF
17	-	TRBV29-1	CSVRGETGQGTGETQYF
15	-	TRBV29-1	CSVEDLQGSGYGYTF
14	-	TRBV10-3	CAISEPRTGPGYTF
12	few	TRBV4-1	CASSQEYNEQFF
14	few	TRBV12-3/TRBV12-4	CASKLRASNQPQHF
17	-	TRBV7-9	CASSLAGQGAARTQAFF
17	-	TRBV27	CASSPPGAGEGTDTQYF
14	few	TRBV5-1	CASSPAGSYNEQFF
15	-	TRBV6-5	CASTLTGTGNSPLHF
15	-	TRBV20-1	CSASLLAGRYNEQFF
14	-	TRBV12-3/TRBV12-4	CASSLGRGRDEQFF
16	-	TRBV12-3/TRBV12-4	CASSPRTALAKNIQYF
21	-	TRBV27	CASSFTGQGVFPTPSKNIQYF
14	-	TRBV5-1	CASNPTGNYNEQFF
16	-	TRBV12-3/TRBV12-4	CASSLNPNSANEKLFF
12	-	TRBV6-2/TRBV6-3	CASSYSPETQYF